One sample yielded the 25 T cell receptor beta chains listed below, sequenced in a study of T cell repertoires in cytomegalovirus infection. These TCRs' antigens remain unknown. TCRdb reprocessed the reads via MiXCR and lists one record per CDR3 protein. The repertoire consists of 830,000 or so distinct CDR3 sequences, with 30% to 35% occurring once and the leading ten covering around 12%. This specimen consisted of cultured CD8+ T cells from PBMCs, obtained from culture after CMV antigen stimulation. The receptors were sampled from a human donor in good health (CMV status not recorded). Some clones in this sample may be carry-over from other donors' samples.

The rearrangement links TRBV6-5 to TRBJ1-1, with D hard to call. Between the trimmed V and J ends, which lost 7 bases and 3 bases, there was a span of 6 bases. The V gene's germline CDR1 is MNHEY and CDR2 SVGAGI. This CDR3 spans 11 amino acids. The CDR3 here is CASMRDTEAFF. DNA for the CDR3: TGTGCCAGCATGAGGGACACTGAAGCTTTCTTT.

This clonotype was seen a few times. The chain uses TRBV7-9 and TRBJ1-4; a possible D gene is TRBD1 (6 bases). CDR3 length: 17 amino acids. The V gene lost 2 bases and the J gene lost 0 bases, with 13 bases spanning the gap. CDR1 SEHNR and CDR2 FQNEAQ come from the germline V gene (reference sequence). The CDR3 sequence is CASSLRGDPTTNEKLFF. As DNA, the CDR3 is TGTGCCAGCAGCTTAAGGGGGGACCCCACAACTAATGAAAAACTGTTTTTT.

The chain combines TRBV12-3 or TRBV12-4 with TRBJ1-4; a possible D gene is TRBD1 (5 bases). The CDR3 sequence is 13 residues long. The V and J ends lost 3 bases and 13 bases respectively, with 15 bases between them. Here the CDR3 DNA reads TGTGCCAGCAGTTTGGGGGGACGACCGAGACTGTTTTTT. The encoded protein is CASSLGGRPRLFF.

This clonotype was detected ten times or more. The V and J genes are TRBV28 and TRBJ2-1; no firm D call. There are 15 residues in the CDR3. In germline, CDR1 is MDHEN, CDR2 SYDVKM. The V and J ends lost 5 bases and 0 bases respectively, with 11 bases between them. CDR3 in DNA: TGTGCCAGCAGTACCCTCTTAAGCTCCTACAATGAGCAGTTCTTC. Encoded protein: CASSTLLSSYNEQFF.

This clonotype came up many times. This sequence joins TRBV7-3 and TRBJ2-3; D could derive from TRBD1 or TRBD2 (6 bases each). This CDR3 contains 15 residues. Germline loops: CDR1 SGHTA, CDR2 FQGTGA. Trimming pared 5 bases from V and 5 bases from J, leaving 17 bases between. The DNA for the CDR3 is TGTGCCAGCAGCCCCTTTCGGGGGCGGGGAGATACGCAGTATTTT. It translates to CASSPFRGRGDTQYF.

This sequence joins TRBV7-9 and TRBJ2-7; 7 bases match TRBD1. J was trimmed by 0 bases and V by 3 bases; bases with no gene match: 8. Germline V gene sequence: CDR1 SEHNR, CDR2 FQNEAQ (reference sequence). The CDR3 length is 16 residues. The CDR3 DNA is TGTGCCAGCAGCTTCCCCTTGGACAGGAGCTCCTACGAGCAGTACTTC. Its translation: CASSFPLDRSSYEQYF.

A remark on this clonotype: A much larger clone lies a single base off, so this may be a read error. This chain links TRBV7-2 with TRBJ2-3; D not certain. Trimming took off 1 base at V and 6 bases at J, with 14 bases between the two ends. The CDR3 consists of 15 residues. Germline CDR1 SGHTA, CDR2 FQGNSA. CDR3 sequence reads: CASSLVETWMDTQYF. CDR3 nucleotides: TGTGCCAGCAGCTTAGTGGAGACTTGGATGGATACGCAGTATTTT.

This clonotype occurred a few times. The chain recombines TRBV10-3 with TRBJ1-1, with no clear D. The length of the CDR3 is 12 residues. CDR1 is ENHRY, CDR2 SYGVKD, per germline. Trimming cost V 6 bases and J 4 bases, with 9 bases left between them. The CDR3 reads CAIRPYGTEAFF. For the CDR3, the DNA is TGTGCCATCAGGCCCTACGGCACTGAAGCTTTCTTT.

The CDR3 bases are TGCGCCAGCAGCTCGCAACTCACAGGGAACACTGAAGCTTTCTTT. Translated, it gives CASSSQLTGNTEAFF. The rearrangement joins TRBV5-1 to TRBJ1-1; D possibly corresponds to TRBD1 (5 bases). Germline CDR1 SGHRS, CDR2 YFSETQ. The CDR3 covers 15 residues. V was clipped by 3 bases and J by 1 base, with 13 bases between them. The entire variable domain, with the rest obtained from reference TRBV5-1 and TRBJ1-1, is as follows: KAGVTQTPRYLIKTRGQQVTLSCSPISGHRSVSWYQQTPGQGLQFLFEYFSETQRNKGNFPGRFSGRQFSNSRSEMNVSTLELGDSALYLCASSSQLTGNTEAFFGQGTRLTVV.

This clonotype was detected a few times. The chain carries TRBV10-3 and TRBJ2-3, with TRBD1 as a possible D gene (5 bases). CDR3 length equals 16 residues. CDR1 and CDR2 from the germline V gene are ENHRY and SYGVKD. V was shortened by 0 bases and J by 2 bases, with 12 bases between the two germline ends. The CDR3 coding sequence is TGTGCCATCAGTGAGTCGAAGGACAAGTACACAGATACGCAGTATTTT. The encoded protein is CAISESKDKYTDTQYF.

This clonotype was counted once. This rearrangement joins TRBV6-2 or TRBV6-3 to TRBJ1-6, with 8 bases identical to TRBD1. J gave up 14 bases and V 8 bases, and 11 bases lay outside the gene matches. The CDR3 is made up of 13 amino acids. CDR1 is MNHEY and CDR2 is SVGEGT in the germline V gene. The CDR3 nucleotides are TGTGCCAGCGATCCAGGGGGCCGGTTCACCCTCCACTTT. It is translated as CASDPGGRFTLHF.

This clonotype was seen repeatedly, ten times or more. The rearrangement links TRBV12-3 or TRBV12-4 to TRBJ2-7; possible D gene TRBD2, 5 bases. Trimming stripped 3 bases from V and 0 bases from J, with 12 bases between. The CDR3 sequence is 15 residues long. The CDR3 DNA follows: TGTGCCAGCAGTTTGGAAGGAGGTCCCTCCTACGAGCAGTACTTC. This sequence encodes CASSLEGGPSYEQYF.

A few counts support this clonotype. V gene TRBV6-2 or TRBV6-3 combines with J gene TRBJ2-3; 10 positions match TRBD2. CDR1 is MNHEY and CDR2 is SVGEGT in the germline V gene. This CDR3 has 18 amino acids. The V gene end was trimmed by 2 bases and the J gene end by 5 bases; junction bases not matched to a gene: 13. The CDR3 DNA sequence: TGTGCCAGCAGTTACGCGAGGAGCGGGGGGGCCGGTGGAGATACGCAGTATTTT. Residues: CASSYARSGGAGGDTQYF.

V gene TRBV25-1 combines with J gene TRBJ1-6, with a weak D call TRBD1 (5 bases). Germline V gene lookup returns CDR1 MGHDK and CDR2 SYGVNS. The ends were cut back, 10 bases at V and 13 bases at J, with 17 bases in the middle. The CDR3 extends over 12 amino acids. The CDR3 sequence is CATQDGGWPLHF. The CDR3 nucleotides read TGTGCCACCCAGGATGGGGGTTGGCCCCTCCACTTT.

The chain employs TRBV19 and TRBJ2-3; possibly TRBD2 for D (6 bases). The germline V gene has CDR1 LNHDA and CDR2 SQIVND (reference sequence). V lost 1 base to trimming and J lost 0 bases, with 8 bases between them. CDR3 length: 15 amino acids. In DNA, the CDR3 is TGTGCCAGTAGTATAGGGACTACTAGCACAGATACGCAGTATTTT. It is translated as CASSIGTTSTDTQYF.

The V call is TRBV5-1, the J call TRBJ2-1; D gene unclear. The V gene lost 0 bases and the J gene lost 6 bases, with 16 bases spanning the gap. Germline V gene data show CDR1 as SGHRS and CDR2 as YFSETQ. The CDR3 length is 16 residues. CDR3 sequence (DNA): TGCGCCAGCAGCTTGGCCGAAGGCTTTCTTGGCAATGAGCAGTTCTTC. Protein product: CASSLAEGFLGNEQFF. Based on the CDR3 plus reference TRBV5-1 and TRBJ2-1, the full variable domain is KAGVTQTPRYLIKTRGQQVTLSCSPISGHRSVSWYQQTPGQGLQFLFEYFSETQRNKGNFPGRFSGRQFSNSRSEMNVSTLELGDSALYLCASSLAEGFLGNEQFFGPGTRLTVL.

The chain combines TRBV2 with TRBJ2-3, with D unclear. Trimming pared 1 base from V and 0 bases from J, leaving 8 bases between. The CDR3 totals 15 residues. Per the germline V gene, CDR1 is SNHLY and CDR2 is FYNNEI. CDR3 region: CASSEGRVSTDTQYF. In DNA form, the CDR3 reads TGTGCCAGCAGTGAAGGCAGAGTTAGCACAGATACGCAGTATTTT.

The chain has TRBV2 and TRBJ1-2, with 9 bases matching TRBD1. This CDR3 has 14 residues. CDR1 is SNHLY, CDR2 FYNNEI, per germline. The V and J ends lost 6 bases and 5 bases, in that order; junction bases with no gene match: 7. The CDR3 sequence: CASRTGTGKYGYTF. The CDR3, as DNA: TGTGCCAGCAGGACAGGGACAGGGAAGTATGGCTACACCTTC. The entire variable domain, with the rest obtained from reference TRBV2 and TRBJ1-2, is as follows: EPEVTQTPSHQVTQMGQEVILRCVPISNHLYFYWYRQILGQKVEFLVSFYNNEISEKSEIFDDQFSVERPDGSNFTLKIRSTKLEDSAMYFCASRTGTGKYGYTFGSGTRLTVV.

This clonotype was seen more than once but under ten times. The genes are TRBV27 and TRBJ2-3; tentative D call: TRBD2 (7 bases). The germline gives CDR1 MNHEY, CDR2 SMNVEV (reference sequence). The CDR3 has 13 amino acids. V shed 11 bases and J shed 0 bases, with 12 bases lying between them. CDR3 bases: TGTGCCGCGGGGGCGGTAAGCACAGATACGCAGTATTTT. Translation gives CAAGAVSTDTQYF.

J is TRBJ1-2 and V is TRBV6-6, with TRBD1 as a possible D gene (6 bases). The V and J ends lost 2 bases and 1 base respectively, with 14 bases between them. The CDR3 covers 16 residues. Germline loops: CDR1 MNHNY, CDR2 SVGAGI (reference sequence). DNA of the CDR3: TGTGCCAGCAGTTACCCCCGACAGGCTTTTAACTATGGCTACACCTTC. This sequence encodes CASSYPRQAFNYGYTF.

The chain links TRBV6-6 to TRBJ2-7; 7 bases align to TRBD2. The germline V gene encodes CDR1 MNHNY and CDR2 SVGAGI (reference sequence). This CDR3 has 17 amino acids. The CDR3 reads CANSYSTVRGVAYEQYV. The CDR3 DNA is TGTGCCAACAGTTACTCGACCGTCCGGGGGGTCGCCTACGAGCAGTACGTC.

The chain recombines TRBV2 with TRBJ2-7, with D hard to call. CDR1 is SNHLY, CDR2 FYNNEI, per germline. The CDR3 loop spans 14 amino acids. Trimming stripped 3 bases from V and 2 bases from J, with 11 bases between. The chain's CDR3 is CASSDNYGTYEQYF. The CDR3 DNA sequence: TGTGCCAGCAGTGATAACTACGGAACCTACGAGCAGTACTTC.

This clonotype has at least ten counts. The chain joins TRBV7-8 to TRBJ2-7; tentatively, D is TRBD1 (6 bases). Trimming shortened V by 8 bases and J by 0 bases, and 11 bases separated the two germline ends. CDR3 size: 13 residues. CDR1 and CDR2 (germline): SGHVS, FQNEAQ. CDR3 nucleotide sequence: TGTGCCAGCCACAGGGCCAGCTCCTACGAGCAGTACTTC. Translated: CASHRASSYEQYF. Together with reference TRBV7-8 and TRBJ2-7, the CDR3 gives the full variable domain: GAGVSQSPRYKVAKRGQDVALRCDPISGHVSLFWYQQALGQGPEFLTYFQNEAQLDKSGLPSDRFFAERPEGSVSTLKIQRTQQEDSAVYLCASHRASSYEQYFGPGTRLTVT.

The chain carries TRBV27 and TRBJ2-2; a weak D match, TRBD1 (6 bases). The CDR3 covers 17 residues. Deletions cut 2 bases from V and 3 bases from J, with 16 bases between. Germline V gives CDR1 MNHEY, CDR2 SMNVEV (reference sequence). The CDR3 spells CASSLITGNRDTGELFF. The CDR3 bases are TGTGCCAGCAGTTTAATAACAGGGAATAGGGACACCGGGGAGCTGTTTTTT.

The chain links TRBV3-1 to TRBJ2-1, with TRBD2 identical over 8 bases. V lost 4 bases, J lost 0 bases, and 5 bases stayed unmatched. This CDR3 contains 16 residues. CDR1 and CDR2 from the germline V gene are LGHDT and YNNKEL (reference sequence). The CDR3 reads CASSRAGVGSYNEQFF. In DNA, the CDR3 is TGTGCCAGCAGCCGAGCGGGGGTTGGCTCCTACAATGAGCAGTTCTTC.